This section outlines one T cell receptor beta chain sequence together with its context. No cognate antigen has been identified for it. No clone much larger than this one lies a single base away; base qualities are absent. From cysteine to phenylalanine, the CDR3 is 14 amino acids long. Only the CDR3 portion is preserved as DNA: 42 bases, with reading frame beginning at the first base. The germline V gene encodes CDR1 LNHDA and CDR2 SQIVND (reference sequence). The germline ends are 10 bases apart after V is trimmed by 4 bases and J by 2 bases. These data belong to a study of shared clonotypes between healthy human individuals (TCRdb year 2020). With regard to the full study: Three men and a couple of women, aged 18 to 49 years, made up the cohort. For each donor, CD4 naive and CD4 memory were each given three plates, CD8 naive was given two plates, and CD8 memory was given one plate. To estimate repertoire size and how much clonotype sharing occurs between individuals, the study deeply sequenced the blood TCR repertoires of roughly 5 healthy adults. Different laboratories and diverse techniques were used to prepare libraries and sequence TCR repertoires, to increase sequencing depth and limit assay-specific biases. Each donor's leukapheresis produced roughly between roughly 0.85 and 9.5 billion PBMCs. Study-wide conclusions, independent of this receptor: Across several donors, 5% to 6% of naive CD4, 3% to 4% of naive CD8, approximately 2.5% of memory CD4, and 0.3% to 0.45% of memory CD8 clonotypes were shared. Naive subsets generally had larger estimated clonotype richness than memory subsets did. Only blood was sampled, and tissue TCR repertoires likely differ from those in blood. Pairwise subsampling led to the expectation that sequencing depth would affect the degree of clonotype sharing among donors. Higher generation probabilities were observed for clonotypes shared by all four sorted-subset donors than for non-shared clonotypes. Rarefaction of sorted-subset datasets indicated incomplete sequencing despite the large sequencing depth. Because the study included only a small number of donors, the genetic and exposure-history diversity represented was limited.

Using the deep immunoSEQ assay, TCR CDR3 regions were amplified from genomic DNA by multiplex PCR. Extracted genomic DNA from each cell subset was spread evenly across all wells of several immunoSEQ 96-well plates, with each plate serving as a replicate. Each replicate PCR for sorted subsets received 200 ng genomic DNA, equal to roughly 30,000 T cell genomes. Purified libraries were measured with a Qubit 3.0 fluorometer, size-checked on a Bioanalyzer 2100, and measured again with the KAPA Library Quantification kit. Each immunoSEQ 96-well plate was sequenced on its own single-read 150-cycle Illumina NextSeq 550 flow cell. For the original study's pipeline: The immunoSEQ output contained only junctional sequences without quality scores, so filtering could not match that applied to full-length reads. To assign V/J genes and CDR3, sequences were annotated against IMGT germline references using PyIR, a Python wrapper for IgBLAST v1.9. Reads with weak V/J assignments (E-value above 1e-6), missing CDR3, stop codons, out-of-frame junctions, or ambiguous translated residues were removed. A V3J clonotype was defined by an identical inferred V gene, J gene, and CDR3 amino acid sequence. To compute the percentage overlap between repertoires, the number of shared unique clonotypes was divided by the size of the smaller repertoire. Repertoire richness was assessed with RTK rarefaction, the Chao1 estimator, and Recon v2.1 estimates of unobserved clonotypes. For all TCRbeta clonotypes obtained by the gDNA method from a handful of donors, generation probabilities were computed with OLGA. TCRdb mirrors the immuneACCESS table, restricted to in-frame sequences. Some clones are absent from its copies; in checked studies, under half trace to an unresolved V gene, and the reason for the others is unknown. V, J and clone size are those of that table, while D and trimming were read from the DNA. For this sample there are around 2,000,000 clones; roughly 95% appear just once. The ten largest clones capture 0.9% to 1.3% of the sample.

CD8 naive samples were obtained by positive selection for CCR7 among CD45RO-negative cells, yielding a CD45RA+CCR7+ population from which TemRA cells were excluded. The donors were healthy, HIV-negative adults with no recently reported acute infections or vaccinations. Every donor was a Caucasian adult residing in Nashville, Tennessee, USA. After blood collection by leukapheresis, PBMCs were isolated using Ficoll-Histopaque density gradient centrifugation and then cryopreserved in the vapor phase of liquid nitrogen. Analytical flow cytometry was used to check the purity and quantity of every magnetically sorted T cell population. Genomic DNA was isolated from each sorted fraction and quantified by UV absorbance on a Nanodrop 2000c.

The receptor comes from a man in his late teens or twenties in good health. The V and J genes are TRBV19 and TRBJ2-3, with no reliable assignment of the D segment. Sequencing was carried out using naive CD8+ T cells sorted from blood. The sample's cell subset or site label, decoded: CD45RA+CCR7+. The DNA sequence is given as TGTGCCAGTAGTACCCCTTGGACCACAGATACGCAGTATTTT. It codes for CASSTPWTTDTQYF.